A single sample is the source of the 10 T cell receptor beta chains below, sequenced in a study of identical twins. TCRdb re-derived calls from the 5' RACE reads in MiXCR, one entry per CDR3 protein. The sample contains more than 400,000 distinct CDR3 sequences, approximately 16% of which appear only once. This same sample was also part of a study on yellow fever vaccine responses in identical twins.

Input material: CD4+ T cells sorted from blood. These receptors all come from a woman aged 18-35 years in good health.

A few counts support this clonotype. The rearrangement uses TRBV12-5 and TRBJ2-7; the match to TRBD2 covers 11 bases. J was trimmed by 4 bases and V by 5 bases; bases with no gene match: 4. Per the germline V gene, CDR1 is LGHNT and CDR2 is FRNRAP. This CDR3 contains 14 residues. CDR3 nucleotide sequence: TGTGCTAGTGGTCCAGGACTAGCGGGTTACGAGCAGTACTTC. Translated: CASGPGLAGYEQYF.

The chain uses TRBV18 and TRBJ2-7; D is ambiguous. Per the germline V gene, CDR1 is KGHSH and CDR2 is LQKENI. V lost 2 bases to trimming and J lost 3 bases, with 11 bases between them. This CDR3 has 14 amino acids. CDR3 sequence: CASSPGYNSYEQYV. CDR3 bases: TGTGCCAGCTCACCAGGTTACAACAGCTACGAGCAGTACGTC.

This chain links TRBV9 with TRBJ2-5; 9 bases match TRBD1. The CDR3 extends over 15 amino acids. The V gene's germline CDR1 is SGDLS and CDR2 YYNGEE. Losses at the gene ends were 0 bases for V and 5 bases for J; bases not matched to a gene: 5. The CDR3 DNA follows: TGTGCCAGCAGCGTAGAGGGAGGGACAGGGGAGACCCAGTACTTC. As protein: CASSVEGGTGETQYF.

This chain uses TRBV27 with TRBJ1-6; perhaps TRBD1 as D (6 bases). V gave up 2 bases and J gave up 14 bases, with 10 bases separating them. The CDR3 consists of 12 residues. Germline V gives CDR1 MNHEY, CDR2 SMNVEV (reference sequence). CDR3 sequence: CASSLRGATLHF. CDR3 DNA sequence: TGTGCCAGCAGTTTAAGGGGGGCAACCCTCCACTTT.

J is TRBJ2-3 and V is TRBV20-1, with TRBD2 identical over 10 bases. CDR1 and CDR2 (germline): DFQATT, SNEGSKA (reference sequence). This CDR3 has 15 amino acids. The ends lost 1 base at V and 2 bases at J; junction bases unmatched: 3. The CDR3 nucleotides read TGCAGTGCTAGAGGGACTAGCGGCATCACAGATACGCAGTATTTT. Its translation: CSARGTSGITDTQYF.

This clonotype was counted only a few times. The V call is TRBV20-1, the J call TRBJ2-5, with D unclear. Trimming pared 1 base from V and 5 bases from J, leaving 11 bases between. The V gene's germline CDR1 is DFQATT and CDR2 SNEGSKA (reference sequence). The CDR3 is made up of 13 amino acids. The CDR3: CSARGGVSETQYF. CDR3 sequence (DNA): TGCAGTGCTAGAGGTGGGGTCAGTGAGACCCAGTACTTC.

The chain couples TRBV3-1 to TRBJ2-5; D may correspond to TRBD1 or TRBD2 (5 bases each). V was cut by 4 bases and J by 7 bases, with 16 bases left in between. CDR1 LGHDT and CDR2 YNNKEL come from the germline V gene (reference sequence). The CDR3 is 14 residues long. This CDR3 reads CASSPTGASGTQYF. The CDR3 region has the DNA TGTGCCAGCAGCCCTACCGGGGCGTCCGGGACCCAGTACTTC.

This clonotype occurred a few times. This sequence joins TRBV9 and TRBJ1-1; the match to TRBD1 covers 7 bases. CDR3 length: 15 residues. V lost 2 bases, J lost 5 bases, and 9 bases stayed unmatched. The V gene's germline CDR1 is SGDLS and CDR2 YYNGEE. CDR3 region: CASSVSTGLGTEAFF. The DNA of the CDR3 is TGTGCCAGCAGCGTCTCGACAGGGTTGGGAACTGAAGCTTTCTTT.

The rearrangement uses TRBV12-3 or TRBV12-4 and TRBJ2-7; TRBD1 is a possible D gene (6 bases). V gave up 3 bases and J gave up 6 bases, with 12 bases separating them. The CDR3 is made up of 13 amino acids. CDR3 protein: CASSLGQRAEQYF. CDR3 DNA sequence: TGTGCCAGCAGTTTGGGACAACGAGCCGAGCAGTACTTC.

This clonotype was counted a single time. The rearrangement joins TRBV6-1 to TRBJ2-1; the match to TRBD2 covers 13 bases. Germline-derived CDR1 and CDR2 are MNHNS and SASEGT. V was clipped by 6 bases and J by 3 bases; unmatched bases: 5. The CDR3 has 16 amino acids. The CDR3 region is CASRPTSGRGYNEQFF. The CDR3, as DNA: TGTGCCAGCAGACCTACTAGCGGGAGGGGCTACAATGAGCAGTTCTTC.